The 30 T cell receptor beta chains presented below share a single source sample, sequenced in a study of T cell responses to AZD1222 COVID-19 vaccine. Clones were read by immunoSEQ multiplex PCR, and TCRdb kept only the in-frame ones, dropping some. The top ten hold about 15% of the sample, which has under 150,000 clones, around 88% seen once. The specimen comprised peripheral blood, sampled on day 0 of AZD1222 vaccination. The receptors shown here come from an adult in good health.

This clone has only one observation. V usage is TRBV24-1 and J usage is TRBJ2-1; TRBD2 matches 7 bases. The J segment lost 12 bases and the V segment lost 6 bases, leaving 10 bases of the junction unmatched. The CDR3 is made up of 13 amino acids. The germline CDR1 and CDR2 sequences are KGHDR and SFDVKD. CDR3 protein: CATSRFPGGAQFF. CDR3 nucleotide sequence: TGTGCCACCAGTCGATTCCCGGGAGGCGCGCAGTTCTTC.

This chain uses TRBV10-3 with TRBJ1-6, with D uncertain. This CDR3 region has 13 residues. With 11 bases removed from V and 3 bases from J, the gap between germline ends came to 11 bases. Germline CDR1 and CDR2: ENHRY and SYGVKD. The CDR3 protein is CAVREFYNSPLHF. CDR3 in DNA: TGTGCCGTCCGTGAATTCTATAATTCACCCCTCCACTTT.

V gene TRBV6-4 combines with J gene TRBJ1-4; D is undetermined. This CDR3 is built from 15 residues. CDR1 MRHNA and CDR2 SNTAGT come from the germline V gene. V lost 4 bases to trimming and J lost 8 bases, with 17 bases between them. The CDR3, as DNA: TGTGCCAGCAGTGCAACGGCCGGAGGAGGGGAAAAACTGTTTTTT. This sequence encodes CASSATAGGGEKLFF.

The chain links TRBV4-3 to TRBJ1-6; D is uncertain. CDR1 is LGHNA and CDR2 is YSLEER in the germline V gene. The CDR3 is made up of 14 amino acids. V lost 1 base to trimming and J lost 10 bases, with 11 bases between them. CDR3 loop: CASSQVLEGSPLHF. The CDR3 DNA reads as TGCGCCAGCAGCCAAGTTCTCGAGGGCTCACCCCTCCACTTT.

The sample holds one count of this clone. The V and J genes are TRBV19 and TRBJ1-2; a weak D match, TRBD1 (6 bases). There are 14 residues in the CDR3. Per the germline V gene, CDR1 is LNHDA and CDR2 is SQIVND (reference sequence). Trimming cost V 0 bases and J 5 bases, with 10 bases left between them. The CDR3 reads CASSIERGAYGYTF. The CDR3 bases are TGTGCCAGTAGTATAGAACGGGGGGCTTATGGCTACACCTTC.

The rearrangement links TRBV6-5 to TRBJ2-3; D is perhaps TRBD1 (5 bases). V was cut by 5 bases and J by 3 bases, with 12 bases left in between. The CDR3 covers 14 residues. Looked up from germline, CDR1 is MNHEY and CDR2 is SVGAGI. This CDR3 reads CASSRGPLTDTQYF. CDR3 DNA sequence: TGTGCCAGCAGTAGGGGCCCTTTGACAGATACGCAGTATTTT.

CDR3 in DNA: TGCGCCAGCAGCGGAGGGTGGGCAACAGATACGCAGTATTTT. The encoded protein is CASSGGWATDTQYF. The chain carries TRBV5-1 and TRBJ2-3; perhaps TRBD2 as D (6 bases). Germline assignment: CDR1 SGHRS and CDR2 YFSETQ. V lost 4 bases, J lost 3 bases, and 12 bases lay in between. The CDR3 sequence is 14 residues long.

CDR3 amino acids: CASSPPITGGKGDTQYF. For the CDR3, the DNA is TGTGCCAGCTCACCCCCGATTACAGGGGGCAAGGGAGATACGCAGTATTTT. The rearrangement links TRBV18 to TRBJ2-3, with 9 bases fitting TRBD1. With 3 bases clipped from V and 5 bases from J, the junction kept 12 bases outside the gene matches. Germline V gene data show CDR1 as KGHSH and CDR2 as LQKENI. CDR3 length equals 17 residues.

This clone occurred once. This chain uses TRBV6-5 with TRBJ1-6, with D perhaps matching TRBD1 (6 bases). CDR1 MNHEY and CDR2 SVGAGI come from the germline V gene. The CDR3 spans 15 residues. V lost 0 bases and J 9 bases, leaving 12 bases between the germline ends. The CDR3: CASSYSGRGGSPLHF. CDR3 sequence (DNA): TGTGCCAGCAGTTACTCGGGCAGAGGGGGTTCACCCCTCCACTTT.

V usage is TRBV11-1 and J usage is TRBJ2-3; no reliable D call. The germline V gene has CDR1 SGHAT and CDR2 FQDESV (reference sequence). V lost 6 bases to trimming and J lost 0 bases, with 7 bases between them. This CDR3 comprises 13 residues. In nucleotides, the CDR3 is TGTGCCAGCAGACCCGGGAGCACAGATACGCAGTATTTT. It is translated as CASRPGSTDTQYF. The full variable domain, its missing parts supplied by reference TRBV11-1 and TRBJ2-3, is EAEVAQSPRYKITEKSQAVAFWCDPISGHATLYWYRQILGQGPELLVQFQDESVVDDSQLPKDRFSAERLKGVDSTLKIQPAELGDSAMYLCASRPGSTDTQYFGPGTRLTVL.

The chain links TRBV9 to TRBJ2-1; D uncertain. This CDR3 comprises 15 residues. Germline V gene lookup returns CDR1 SGDLS and CDR2 YYNGEE. V gave up 0 bases and J gave up 2 bases, with 9 bases separating them. The CDR3 DNA follows: TGTGCCAGCAGCGTAGAGTCAAGGCCCTACAATGAGCAGTTCTTC. Encoded protein: CASSVESRPYNEQFF.

This clone was seen more than once but under ten times. The chain has TRBV11-2 and TRBJ1-5; 7 nucleotides match TRBD1. The CDR3 consists of 15 residues. Per germline, CDR1 SGHAT and CDR2 FQNNGV. V gave up 5 bases and J gave up 1 base; unmatched junction bases: 5. The CDR3 loop reads CASSPTGMSNQPQHF. In nucleotides, the CDR3 is TGTGCCAGCAGCCCGACAGGGATGAGCAATCAGCCCCAGCATTTT.

This clone was observed a single time. V is TRBV5-1 and J is TRBJ2-7; 9 positions agree with TRBD1. Germline V gives CDR1 SGHRS, CDR2 YFSETQ. V dropped 6 bases and J dropped 9; count of bases not matched to a gene: 13. The CDR3 extends over 14 amino acids. This CDR3 reads CASNEGQGTGVQYF. The CDR3 region has the DNA TGCGCCAGCAACGAAGGACAGGGGACGGGCGTGCAGTACTTC.

Comments on this clone: This sample also contains other DNA sequences that code for the same CDR3. The rearrangement joins TRBV12-3 or TRBV12-4 to TRBJ1-1; 8 bases are shared with TRBD1. The trim removed 3 bases at V and 3 bases at J, leaving 0 bases unmatched. This CDR3 contains 13 residues. This chain's CDR3 is CASSLTGDTEAFF. The CDR3 DNA reads TGTGCCAGCAGTTTGACAGGGGACACTGAAGCTTTCTTT.

V and J are TRBV3-1 (or the pseudogene TRBV3-2) and TRBJ2-7; D could derive from TRBD1 or TRBD2 (5 bases each). Germline V lookup: CDR1 LGHDT, CDR2 YNNKEL (reference sequence). The CDR3 extends over 14 amino acids. V was pared by 4 bases and J by 2 bases, with 12 bases between. The CDR3: CASSPWGTAYEQYF. CDR3 DNA sequence: TGTGCCAGCAGCCCCTGGGGGACCGCCTACGAGCAGTACTTC.

The rearrangement joins TRBV28 to TRBJ2-7; D tentatively fits TRBD1 or TRBD2 (5 bases each). There are 14 residues in the CDR3. V lost 6 bases to trimming and J lost 2 bases, with 14 bases between them. Germline V gene sequence: CDR1 MDHEN, CDR2 SYDVKM. CDR3 sequence reads: CASSPRGTPYEQYF. The CDR3 coding sequence is TGTGCCAGCAGCCCCCGGGGCACCCCCTACGAGCAGTACTTC.

V gene TRBV7-9 combines with J gene TRBJ1-1; the D gene is possibly TRBD1 (6 bases). Per germline, CDR1 SEHNR and CDR2 FQNEAQ (reference sequence). The CDR3 length is 13 residues. V was trimmed by 5 bases and J by 1 base, leaving 8 bases between them. The CDR3 is CASSTRGNTEAFF. The DNA for the CDR3 is TGTGCCAGCAGCACCAGGGGGAACACTGAAGCTTTCTTT.

The V call is TRBV7-2, the J call TRBJ2-3; D call uncertain. V was cut by 2 bases and J by 0 bases, with 6 bases left in between. CDR1 and CDR2 (germline): SGHTA, FQGNSA. The CDR3 sequence is 14 residues long. The CDR3 sequence: CASSLSGSTDTQYF. The CDR3 coding sequence is TGTGCCAGCAGCTTATCTGGTAGCACAGATACGCAGTATTTT.

This rearrangement joins TRBV19 to TRBJ2-5; D unresolved. The CDR3 spans 16 residues. CDR1 LNHDA and CDR2 SQIVND come from the germline V gene (reference sequence). The V end lost 1 base, the J end lost 0 bases, and 12 bases lay between the germline ends. This CDR3 reads CASSIGYSTHQETQYF. For the CDR3, the DNA is TGTGCCAGTAGTATAGGTTACAGCACACACCAAGAGACCCAGTACTTC. Full variable domain (outside the CDR3, taken from reference TRBV19 and TRBJ2-5): DGGITQSPKYLFRKEGQNVTLSCEQNLNHDAMYWYRQDPGQGLRLIYYSQIVNDFQKGDIAEGYSVSREKKESFPLTVTSAQKNPTAFYLCASSIGYSTHQETQYFGPGTRLLVL.

V gene TRBV24-1 combines with J gene TRBJ1-3, with D possibly being TRBD1 (6 bases). The CDR3 has 15 amino acids. CDR1 and CDR2 (germline): KGHDR, SFDVKD. V was trimmed by 8 bases and J by 3 bases, leaving 16 bases between them. For the CDR3, the DNA is TGTGCCACCACCGGATACAGGGTCGGTGGAAACACCATATATTTT. This codes for CATTGYRVGGNTIYF.

The rearrangement joins TRBV11-3 to TRBJ1-1, with D unclear. The CDR3 has 13 amino acids. Looked up from germline, CDR1 is SGHNT and CDR2 is YENEEA. V gave up 3 bases and J gave up 0 bases, with 5 bases separating them. The CDR3 sequence: CASSFQVNTEAFF. CDR3 nucleotide sequence: TGTGCCAGCAGCTTTCAGGTGAACACTGAAGCTTTCTTT.

This chain's CDR3 is CASSLRVKEPQHF. Here the CDR3 DNA reads TGTGCCAGCAGTTTACGTGTCAAGGAGCCCCAGCATTTT. The V gene is TRBV27, the J gene TRBJ1-5; D ambiguous. CDR1 and CDR2 (germline): MNHEY, SMNVEV (reference sequence). V was cut by 2 bases and J by 8 bases, with 10 bases left in between. The CDR3 extends over 13 amino acids.

CDR3 DNA sequence: TGTGCCAGCAGTCCGCCGGACAGGAGGGGTAGAAACACCATATATTTT. Its protein is CASSPPDRRGRNTIYF. The J gene is TRBJ1-3, the V gene TRBV28, with TRBD1 matching over 7 bases. CDR1 and CDR2 from the germline V gene are MDHEN and SYDVKM. The CDR3 extends over 16 amino acids. Trimming at V came to 5 bases and at J to 5 bases, leaving 12 bases not matched to a gene.

This chain uses TRBV5-1 with TRBJ2-2; no firm D call. CDR1 is SGHRS and CDR2 is YFSETQ in the germline V gene. Trimming removed 0 bases at V and 3 bases at J, with 6 bases between. This CDR3 comprises 14 residues. CDR3 bases: TGCGCCAGCAGCTTGGGGCGATACACCGGGGAGCTGTTTTTT. It translates to CASSLGRYTGELFF. The variable domain in full, completed from reference TRBV5-1 and TRBJ2-2, reads KAGVTQTPRYLIKTRGQQVTLSCSPISGHRSVSWYQQTPGQGLQFLFEYFSETQRNKGNFPGRFSGRQFSNSRSEMNVSTLELGDSALYLCASSLGRYTGELFFGEGSRLTVL.

This clone came up once. The J gene is TRBJ2-3, the V gene TRBV9, with 9 positions matching TRBD2. The CDR3 is 16 amino acids. V was clipped by 0 bases and J by 2 bases; unmatched bases: 4. Germline V gene sequence: CDR1 SGDLS, CDR2 YYNGEE. Written as DNA, the CDR3 is TGTGCCAGCAGCGTAGGGACTAGCGTTATCACAGATACGCAGTATTTT. It translates to CASSVGTSVITDTQYF.

V is TRBV6-1 and J is TRBJ1-5; D is unresolved. This CDR3 spans 15 amino acids. V lost 3 bases and J lost 0, with 9 bases in between. Germline V CDR1 and CDR2: MNHNS, SASEGT. The CDR3 region has the DNA TGTGCCAGCAGTGAGAGTAGTTATAGCAATCAGCCCCAGCATTTT. Translating it yields CASSESSYSNQPQHF.

This clone was seen once. The V and J genes are TRBV5-6 and TRBJ1-1, with D unclear. CDR1 SGHDT and CDR2 YYEEEE come from the germline V gene. Trimming removed 2 bases at V and 4 bases at J, with 15 bases between. The CDR3 has 15 amino acids. CDR3 protein: CASSLVGRHSTEAFF. The CDR3 coding sequence is TGTGCCAGCAGCTTAGTTGGGAGACACAGCACTGAAGCTTTCTTT.

The chain carries TRBV19 and TRBJ1-5; 8 bases agree with TRBD1. Germline lookup yields CDR1 LNHDA and CDR2 SQIVND (reference sequence). CDR3 length: 15 residues. V shed 3 bases, J shed 3 bases, and the junction held 4 bases outside the gene matches. The CDR3 here is CASSMQGAPNQPQHF. The CDR3 DNA is TGTGCCAGTAGTATGCAGGGGGCGCCCAATCAGCCCCAGCATTTT.

The chain uses TRBV10-2 and TRBJ1-6; D not resolved. The ends were cut back, 0 bases at V and 10 bases at J, with 7 bases in the middle. The germline V gene encodes CDR1 WSHSY and CDR2 SAAADI. This CDR3 comprises 13 residues. The chain's CDR3 is CASSESGTSPLHF. The CDR3 bases are TGCGCCAGCAGTGAGTCGGGCACCTCACCCCTCCACTTT.

The chain combines TRBV29-1 with TRBJ1-1, with D possibly TRBD1 on 6 matching bases. The CDR3 loop spans 13 amino acids. The germline V gene encodes CDR1 SQVTM and CDR2 ANQGSEA. With 7 bases removed from V and 4 bases from J, the gap between germline ends came to 16 bases. CDR3 amino acids: CSGTQGEGTEAFF. DNA of the CDR3: TGCAGCGGAACACAGGGTGAGGGCACTGAAGCTTTCTTT.